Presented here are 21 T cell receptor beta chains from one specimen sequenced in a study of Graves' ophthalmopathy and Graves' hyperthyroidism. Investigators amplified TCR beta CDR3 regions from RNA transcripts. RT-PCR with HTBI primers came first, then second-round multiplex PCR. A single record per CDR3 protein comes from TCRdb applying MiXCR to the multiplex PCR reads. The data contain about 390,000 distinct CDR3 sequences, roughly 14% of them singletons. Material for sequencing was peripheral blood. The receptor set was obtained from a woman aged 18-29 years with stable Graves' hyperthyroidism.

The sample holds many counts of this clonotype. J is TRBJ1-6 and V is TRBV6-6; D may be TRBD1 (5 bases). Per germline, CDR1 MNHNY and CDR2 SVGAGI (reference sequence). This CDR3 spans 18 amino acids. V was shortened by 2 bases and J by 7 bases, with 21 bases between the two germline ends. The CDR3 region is CASSYGPPPTGGNSPLHF. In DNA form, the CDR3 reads TGTGCCAGCAGTTACGGTCCCCCGCCGACGGGGGGGAATTCACCCCTCCACTTT.

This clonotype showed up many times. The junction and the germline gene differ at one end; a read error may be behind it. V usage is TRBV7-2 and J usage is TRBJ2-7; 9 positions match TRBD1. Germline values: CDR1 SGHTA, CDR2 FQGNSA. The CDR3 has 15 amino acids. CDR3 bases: TGTGCCGGCAGCCCCGACGGACAGGGGCACTACGAGCAGTACTTC. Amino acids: CAGSPDGQGHYEQYF. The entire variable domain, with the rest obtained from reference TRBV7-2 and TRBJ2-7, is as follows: GAGVSQSPSNKVTEKGKDVELRCDPISGHTALYWYRQSLGQGLEFLIYFQGNSAPDKSGLPSDRFSAERTGGSVSTLTIQRTQQEDSAVYLCAGSPDGQGHYEQYFGPGTRLTVT.

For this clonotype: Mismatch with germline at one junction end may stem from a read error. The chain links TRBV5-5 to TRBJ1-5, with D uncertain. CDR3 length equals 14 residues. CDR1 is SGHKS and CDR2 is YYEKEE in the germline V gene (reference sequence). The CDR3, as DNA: TGTGCCAGCAGCCTGAGAGAAGGTTATCAGCCCAAGCATTTT. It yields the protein CASSLREGYQPKHF.

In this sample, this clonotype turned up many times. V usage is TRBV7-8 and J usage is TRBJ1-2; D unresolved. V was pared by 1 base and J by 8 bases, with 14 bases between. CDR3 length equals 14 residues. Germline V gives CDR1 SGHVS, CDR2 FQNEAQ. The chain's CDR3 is CASSLDGSSWGYTF. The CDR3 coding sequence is TGTGCCAGCAGCTTAGATGGCAGCTCTTGGGGCTACACCTTC.

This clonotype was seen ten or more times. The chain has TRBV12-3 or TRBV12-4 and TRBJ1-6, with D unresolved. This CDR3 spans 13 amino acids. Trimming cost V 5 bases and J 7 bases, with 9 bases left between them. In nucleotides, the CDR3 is TGTGCCAGCAGTCCAACCAGGAATTCACCCCTCCACTTT. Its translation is CASSPTRNSPLHF.

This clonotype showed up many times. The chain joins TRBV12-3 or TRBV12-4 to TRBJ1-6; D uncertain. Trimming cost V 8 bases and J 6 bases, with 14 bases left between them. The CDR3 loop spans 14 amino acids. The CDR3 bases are TGTGCCAGCGTCCAAGGTCCAACTAATTCACCCCTCCACTTT. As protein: CASVQGPTNSPLHF.

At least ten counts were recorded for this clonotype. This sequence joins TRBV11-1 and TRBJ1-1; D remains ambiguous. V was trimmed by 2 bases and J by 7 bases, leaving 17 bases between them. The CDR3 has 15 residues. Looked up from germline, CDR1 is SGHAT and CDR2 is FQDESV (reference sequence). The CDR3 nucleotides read TGTGCCAGCAGCTTATCCCTGATCCCGGACGGTGAAGCTTTCTTT. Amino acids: CASSLSLIPDGEAFF.

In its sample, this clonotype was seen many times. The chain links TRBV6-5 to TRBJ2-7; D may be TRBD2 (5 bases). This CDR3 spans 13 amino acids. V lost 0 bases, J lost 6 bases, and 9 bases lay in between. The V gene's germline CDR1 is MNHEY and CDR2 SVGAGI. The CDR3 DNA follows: TGTGCCAGCAGTTACTCGGGAGTGGGCGAGCAGTACTTC. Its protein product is CASSYSGVGEQYF.

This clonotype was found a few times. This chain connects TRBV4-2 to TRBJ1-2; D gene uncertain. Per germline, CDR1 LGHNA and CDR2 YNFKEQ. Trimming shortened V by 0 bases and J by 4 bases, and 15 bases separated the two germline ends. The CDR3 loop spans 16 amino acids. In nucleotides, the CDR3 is TGTGCCAGCAGCCAAGATCACGGAGATAAGGGCTATGGCTACACCTTC. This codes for CASSQDHGDKGYGYTF.

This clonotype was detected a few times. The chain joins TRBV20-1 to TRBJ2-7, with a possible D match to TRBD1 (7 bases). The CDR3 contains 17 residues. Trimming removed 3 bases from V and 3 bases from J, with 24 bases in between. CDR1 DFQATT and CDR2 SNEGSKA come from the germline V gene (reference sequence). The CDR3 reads CSASPRGAKMGFYEQYF. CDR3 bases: TGCAGTGCTAGTCCCAGGGGGGCGAAGATGGGTTTCTACGAGCAGTACTTC.

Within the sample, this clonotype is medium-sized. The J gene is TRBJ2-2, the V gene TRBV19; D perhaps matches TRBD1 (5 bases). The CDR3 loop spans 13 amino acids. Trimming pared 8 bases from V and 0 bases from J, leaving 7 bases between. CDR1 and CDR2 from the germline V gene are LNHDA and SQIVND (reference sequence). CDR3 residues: CASEDTNTGELFF. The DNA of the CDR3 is TGTGCCAGTGAGGACACGAACACCGGGGAGCTGTTTTTT.

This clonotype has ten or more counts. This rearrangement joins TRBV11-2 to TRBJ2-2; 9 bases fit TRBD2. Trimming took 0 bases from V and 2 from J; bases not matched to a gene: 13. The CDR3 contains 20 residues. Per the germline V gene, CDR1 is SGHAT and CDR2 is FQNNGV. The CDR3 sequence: CASSLDSPARLAVNTGELFF. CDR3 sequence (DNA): TGTGCCAGCAGCTTAGATTCGCCAGCCCGACTAGCGGTTAACACCGGGGAGCTGTTTTTT.

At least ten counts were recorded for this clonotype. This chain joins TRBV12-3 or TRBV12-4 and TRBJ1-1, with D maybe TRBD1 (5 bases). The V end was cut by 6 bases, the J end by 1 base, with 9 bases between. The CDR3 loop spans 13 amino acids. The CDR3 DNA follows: TGTGCCAGCAGCAAACAGGAGAACACTGAAGCTTTCTTT. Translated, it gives CASSKQENTEAFF.

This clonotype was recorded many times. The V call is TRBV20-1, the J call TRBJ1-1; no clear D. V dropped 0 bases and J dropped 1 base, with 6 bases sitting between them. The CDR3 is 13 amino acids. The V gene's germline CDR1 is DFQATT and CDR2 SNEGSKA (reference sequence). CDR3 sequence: CSARDPKNTEAFF. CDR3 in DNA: TGCAGTGCTAGAGACCCGAAGAACACTGAAGCTTTCTTT.

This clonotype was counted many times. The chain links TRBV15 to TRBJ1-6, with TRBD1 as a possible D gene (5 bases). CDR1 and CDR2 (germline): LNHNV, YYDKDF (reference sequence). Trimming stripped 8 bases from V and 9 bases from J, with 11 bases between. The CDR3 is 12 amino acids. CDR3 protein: CATGGVGSPLHF. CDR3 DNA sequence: TGTGCCACCGGGGGGGTCGGTTCACCCCTCCACTTT.

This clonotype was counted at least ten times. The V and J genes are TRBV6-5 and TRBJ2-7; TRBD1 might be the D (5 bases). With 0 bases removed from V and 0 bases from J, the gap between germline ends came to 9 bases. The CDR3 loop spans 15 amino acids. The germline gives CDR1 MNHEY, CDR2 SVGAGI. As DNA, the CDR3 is TGTGCCAGCAGTTACTCTCAGGGTCTCTCCTACGAGCAGTACTTC. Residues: CASSYSQGLSYEQYF.

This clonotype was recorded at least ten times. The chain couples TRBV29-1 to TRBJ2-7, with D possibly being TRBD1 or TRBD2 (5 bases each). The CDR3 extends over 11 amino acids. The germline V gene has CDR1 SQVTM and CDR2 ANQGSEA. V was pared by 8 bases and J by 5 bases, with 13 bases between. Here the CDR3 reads CSFSGGHEQYF. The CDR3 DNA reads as TGCAGCTTTAGTGGGGGTCACGAGCAGTACTTC.

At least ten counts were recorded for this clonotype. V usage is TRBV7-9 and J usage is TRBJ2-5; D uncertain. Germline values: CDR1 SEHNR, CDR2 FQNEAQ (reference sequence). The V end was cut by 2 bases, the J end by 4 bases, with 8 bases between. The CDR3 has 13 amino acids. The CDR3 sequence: CASSLPVRETQYF. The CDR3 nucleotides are TGTGCCAGCAGCTTACCAGTACGAGAGACCCAGTACTTC.

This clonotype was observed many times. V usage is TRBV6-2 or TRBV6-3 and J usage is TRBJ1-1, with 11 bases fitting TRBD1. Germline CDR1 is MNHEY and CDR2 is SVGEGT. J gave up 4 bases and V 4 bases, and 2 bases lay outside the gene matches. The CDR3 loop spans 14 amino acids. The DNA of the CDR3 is TGTGCCAGCAGTTGGGGGACAGGGGGCACTGAAGCTTTCTTT. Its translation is CASSWGTGGTEAFF.

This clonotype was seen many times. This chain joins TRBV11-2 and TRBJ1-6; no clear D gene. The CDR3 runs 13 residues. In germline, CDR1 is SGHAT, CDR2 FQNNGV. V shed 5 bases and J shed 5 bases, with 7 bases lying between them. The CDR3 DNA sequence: TGTGCCAGCAGCGAGATAGATAATTCACCCCTCCACTTT. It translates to CASSEIDNSPLHF.

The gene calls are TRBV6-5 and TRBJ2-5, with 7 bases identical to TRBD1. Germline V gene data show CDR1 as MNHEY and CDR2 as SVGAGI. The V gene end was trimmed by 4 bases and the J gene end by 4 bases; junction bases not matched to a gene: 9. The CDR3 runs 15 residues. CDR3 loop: CASSSRGLSTETQYF. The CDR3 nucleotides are TGTGCCAGCAGTTCGAGGGGGCTCAGCACAGAGACCCAGTACTTC.